The 3 T cell receptor beta chains listed next were all sequenced from one sample in a study of T cell repertoires in cytomegalovirus infection. From the reads, TCRdb called clonotypes with MiXCR, one entry per CDR3 protein. In the table there are about 770,000 distinct CDR3 sequences, approximately 32% of which are singletons. For these TCRs, the target antigens are not known. The material was cultured CD8+ T cells from PBMCs, obtained from culture after CMV antigen stimulation. The origin of the receptors is a human donor in good health (CMV status not recorded). Some clones in this sample may be carry-over from other donors' samples.

The rearrangement joins TRBV7-3 to TRBJ2-7; D remains ambiguous. CDR3 length equals 16 residues. The germline V gene has CDR1 SGHTA and CDR2 FQGTGA. V was cut by 2 bases and J by 0 bases, with 14 bases left in between. This chain's CDR3 is CASSLRCKEGSYEQYV. Written as DNA, the CDR3 is TGTGCCAGCAGCTTACGTTGCAAAGAAGGCTCCTACGAGCAGTACGTC.

The V gene is TRBV29-1, the J gene TRBJ1-1, with TRBD1 as a possible D gene (5 bases). Trimming left V 5 bases short and J 1 base short, with 11 bases between. Germline CDR1 and CDR2: SQVTM and ANQGSEA. This CDR3 contains 13 residues. The CDR3 spells CSVPGTTNTEAFF. For the CDR3, the DNA is TGCAGCGTTCCCGGGACCACGAACACTGAAGCTTTCTTT.

CDR3 DNA sequence: TGTGCCAGCAGTGAAGGTTCGAAGGGCGATAGCTATGGCTACACCTTC. This codes for CASSEGSKGDSYGYTF. The rearrangement joins TRBV25-1 to TRBJ1-2; D not certain. V lost 2 bases to trimming and J lost 4 bases, with 17 bases between them. The CDR3 has 16 amino acids. CDR1 and CDR2 (germline): MGHDK, SYGVNS.